Shown below are 2 T cell receptor beta chains from a single sample sequenced in a study of blood T cells in healthy people across ages. Then a second PCR, running about 6 to 11 cycles, was carried out with a sample-barcoded 5' primer and a J-beta primer mix. TCRdb independently ran MiXCR on the 5' RACE reads; one entry per CDR3 protein. The sample shows approximately 900,000 distinct CDR3 sequences, about 28% of them seen only once. This sample also belongs to another study, concerning T cells of mothers and their children.

Sequenced sample: blood. The receptors originated from a woman in her forties in good health.

The chain has TRBV20-1 and TRBJ2-7; 8 bases are shared with TRBD1. Trimming cost V 5 bases and J 7 bases; bases outside gene matches: 10. CDR1 and CDR2 from the germline V gene are DFQATT and SNEGSKA (reference sequence). This CDR3 region has 13 residues. The CDR3 nucleotides are TGCAGTGCTCCCAGGACAGGGTTGGGGGAGCAGTACTTC. Protein: CSAPRTGLGEQYF.

The genes are TRBV3-1 and TRBJ2-1, with a weak D call TRBD1 (5 bases). Germline loops: CDR1 LGHDT, CDR2 YNNKEL (reference sequence). The germline V and J ends were trimmed by 5 bases and 0 bases, with 14 bases remaining between them. This CDR3 is 16 amino acids long. CDR3 DNA sequence: TGTGCCAGCAGCGAGCGCAGGGCCGGCTCCTACAATGAGCAGTTCTTC. This sequence encodes CASSERRAGSYNEQFF.